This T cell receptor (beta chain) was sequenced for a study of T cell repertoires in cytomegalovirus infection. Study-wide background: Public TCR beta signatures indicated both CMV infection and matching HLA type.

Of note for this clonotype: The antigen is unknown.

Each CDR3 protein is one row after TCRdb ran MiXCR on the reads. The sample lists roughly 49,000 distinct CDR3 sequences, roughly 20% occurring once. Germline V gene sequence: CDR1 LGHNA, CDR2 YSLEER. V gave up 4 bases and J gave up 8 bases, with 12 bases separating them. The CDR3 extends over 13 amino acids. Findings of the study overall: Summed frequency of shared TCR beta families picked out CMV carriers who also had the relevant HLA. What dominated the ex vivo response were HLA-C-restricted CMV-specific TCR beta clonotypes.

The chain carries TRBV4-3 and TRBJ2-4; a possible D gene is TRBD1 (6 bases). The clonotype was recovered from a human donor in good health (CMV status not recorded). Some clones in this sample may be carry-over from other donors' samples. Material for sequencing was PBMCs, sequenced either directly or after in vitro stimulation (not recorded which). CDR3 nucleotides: TGCGCCAGCAGCCGCGCCGAGGGGGACATTCAGTACTTC. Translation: CASSRAEGDIQYF.